What follows are 13 T cell receptor beta chains derived from one specimen sequenced in a study of T cells after yellow fever vaccination. In TCRdb, the 5' RACE reads were re-called with MiXCR into one record per CDR3 protein. Among approximately 510,000 distinct CDR3 sequences, around a fifth were seen once, and the ten largest hold about 16%. The sample consisted of PBMCs, taken less than 25 days after the first yellow fever vaccination. Receptors originate from a man aged 18 to 29 who received the YFV17D yellow fever vaccine.

The chain has TRBV12-3 or TRBV12-4 and TRBJ1-1; D unresolved. This CDR3 comprises 12 residues. V lost 5 bases to trimming and J lost 7 bases, with 11 bases between them. The CDR3 is CASSLYSDEAFF. The DNA of the CDR3 is TGTGCCAGCAGTCTATATTCTGATGAAGCTTTCTTT.

In this sample, this clonotype turned up a few times. This chain joins TRBV9 and TRBJ2-2; 8 nucleotides agree with TRBD2. The V and J ends lost 4 bases and 5 bases, in that order; junction bases with no gene match: 10. From germline, CDR1 is SGDLS and CDR2 YYNGEE. The length of the CDR3 is 16 residues. The CDR3 region is CASSLHRGGETGELFF. CDR3 DNA sequence: TGTGCCAGCAGCCTTCATCGGGGGGGTGAAACCGGGGAGCTGTTTTTT. The full variable domain, with the rest looked up from reference TRBV9 and TRBJ2-2, is DSGVTQTPKHLITATGQRVTLRCSPRSGDLSVYWYQQSLDQGLQFLIQYYNGEERAKGNILERFSAQQFPDLHSELNLSSLELGDSALYFCASSLHRGGETGELFFGEGSRLTVL.

This clonotype was picked up a small number of times. The rearrangement links TRBV6-1 to TRBJ1-1; possible D gene TRBD1, 5 bases. Trimming left V 7 bases short and J 3 bases short, with 15 bases between. Germline CDR1 reads MNHNS; CDR2 reads SASEGT. CDR3 length: 14 amino acids. The CDR3 DNA follows: TGTGCCAGCATGCAGGGACGGGTTGACACTGAAGCTTTCTTT. Translation: CASMQGRVDTEAFF.

CDR3 residues: CASSAIPNSPGGYTF. The CDR3 coding sequence is TGCGCCAGCAGCGCGATACCTAACTCCCCCGGGGGCTACACCTTC. The J gene is TRBJ1-2, the V gene TRBV5-1, with D unresolved. V was clipped by 4 bases and J by 8 bases, with 21 bases between them. CDR3 length: 15 amino acids. CDR1 SGHRS and CDR2 YFSETQ come from the germline V gene.

The V and J genes are TRBV12-3 or TRBV12-4 and TRBJ2-1, with 10 bases aligning to TRBD2. J lost 15 bases, V lost 4 bases, and 6 bases had no gene match. The length of the CDR3 is 12 residues. CDR3 loop: CASSSSGGAMFF. The CDR3 DNA follows: TGTGCCAGCAGTTCGAGCGGGGGGGCCATGTTCTTC.

The sample holds many counts of this clonotype. The chain is built from TRBV6-1 and TRBJ2-1; TRBD1 aligns across 10 bases. V shed 5 bases, J shed 4 bases, and the junction held 2 bases outside the gene matches. The CDR3 extends over 14 amino acids. The germline gives CDR1 MNHNS, CDR2 SASEGT. CDR3 in amino acids: CASSQDRGYNEQFF. CDR3 nucleotides: TGTGCCAGCAGTCAGGACAGGGGGTACAATGAGCAGTTCTTC.

The chain couples TRBV6-5 to TRBJ1-4; 8 bases line up with TRBD1. Germline V gene data show CDR1 as MNHEY and CDR2 as SVGAGI. CDR3 length: 15 residues. V lost 2 bases to trimming and J lost 7 bases; unmatched junction nucleotides: 6. The CDR3: CASSYATGAGEKLFF. CDR3 nucleotide sequence: TGTGCCAGCAGTTACGCGACAGGGGCCGGTGAAAAACTGTTTTTT.

This clonotype was recorded a few times. V gene TRBV7-3 combines with J gene TRBJ2-1; 8 nucleotides line up with TRBD2. CDR3 length: 16 residues. Losses at the gene ends were 0 bases for V and 8 bases for J; bases not matched to a gene: 9. CDR1 SGHTA and CDR2 FQGTGA come from the germline V gene. The CDR3 DNA follows: TGTGCCAGCAGCTTAACTGGGACTAGTAGGGTCCATGAGCAGTTCTTC. Translated: CASSLTGTSRVHEQFF. Together with reference TRBV7-3 and TRBJ2-1, the CDR3 gives the full variable domain: GAGVSQTPSNKVTEKGKYVELRCDPISGHTALYWYRQSLGQGPEFLIYFQGTGAADDSGLPNDRFFAVRPEGSVSTLKIQRTERGDSAVYLCASSLTGTSRVHEQFFGPGTRLTVL.

This chain uses TRBV12-3 or TRBV12-4 with TRBJ1-5; 7 bases are a match to TRBD1. This CDR3 contains 14 residues. J gave up 6 bases and V 5 bases, and 7 bases lay outside the gene matches. CDR3 amino acids: CASSTTTGTQPQHF. CDR3 DNA: TGTGCCAGCAGTACGACGACAGGGACTCAGCCCCAGCATTTT.

This clonotype came up many times. V is TRBV7-9 and J is TRBJ2-1; TRBD2 aligns across 8 bases. This CDR3 has 13 amino acids. The germline V gene encodes CDR1 SEHNR and CDR2 FQNEAQ (reference sequence). V shed 3 bases, J shed 8 bases, and the junction held 3 bases outside the gene matches. CDR3 sequence reads: CASSFTGGDEQFF. Written as DNA, the CDR3 is TGTGCCAGCAGCTTCACCGGGGGGGATGAGCAGTTCTTC.

The chain has TRBV5-8 and TRBJ2-3; D unresolved. Trimming shortened V by 1 base and J by 6 bases, and 12 bases separated the two germline ends. The germline CDR1 and CDR2 sequences are SGHTS and YDEGEE. The CDR3 spans 14 residues. Written as DNA, the CDR3 is TGTGCCAGCAGCTTGTTACGGTTAGTGGATACGCAGTATTTT. Translated: CASSLLRLVDTQYF.

The rearrangement uses TRBV29-1 and TRBJ2-7, with 8 bases aligning to TRBD2. This CDR3 spans 13 amino acids. Trimming removed 5 bases from V and 3 bases from J; junction bases left unmatched: 6. Germline CDR1 reads SQVTM; CDR2 reads ANQGSEA. The CDR3: CSVSGGIGYEQYV. The CDR3 region has the DNA TGCAGCGTTTCGGGGGGGATCGGCTACGAGCAGTACGTC.

The table lists this clonotype with a few counts. CDR3: CSARGGTSGGYEQYF. The CDR3 DNA reads as TGCAGTGCTAGAGGAGGAACCAGCGGGGGCTACGAGCAGTACTTC. The V and J genes are TRBV20-1 and TRBJ2-7, with TRBD2 matching over 8 bases. J was trimmed by 3 bases and V by 1 base; bases with no gene match: 8. Germline V CDR1 and CDR2: DFQATT, SNEGSKA (reference sequence). The CDR3 loop spans 15 amino acids.